The 13 T cell receptor beta chains reported below all come from one sample, sequenced in a study of T cell changes during pregnancy in multiple sclerosis. Sequencing was performed with immunoSEQ multiplex PCR; in TCRdb, only in-frame clones are kept and a portion is missing. The table has about 36,000 clones, approximately 90% seen once. Source: CD4+ T cells from peripheral blood mononuclear cells, taken in the first trimester of pregnancy. The receptor source for this set is a female donor with multiple sclerosis, enrolled in a pregnancy study.

The chain carries TRBV7-6 and TRBJ2-1, with a possible D match to TRBD1 (5 bases). Germline lookup yields CDR1 SGHVS and CDR2 FNYEAQ. This CDR3 region has 13 residues. The ends were cut back, 5 bases at V and 8 bases at J, with 13 bases in the middle. Here the CDR3 DNA reads TGTGCCAGCAGCCCGCCCAGGGTGGATGAGCAGTTCTTC. Translating gives CASSPPRVDEQFF.

The chain links TRBV6-4 to TRBJ2-6; D is uncertain. V dropped 3 bases and J dropped 4 bases, with 7 bases sitting between them. There are 14 residues in the CDR3. CDR1 and CDR2 (germline): MRHNA, SNTAGT. CDR3 nucleotide sequence: TGTGCCAGCAGTGATTTTCTGGGGGCCAACGTCCTGACTTTC. As protein: CASSDFLGANVLTF.

As regards this clone: A junction boundary mismatches the germline segment, possibly from a read error. The J gene is TRBJ2-3, the V gene TRBV5-1; D call uncertain. Germline CDR1 SGHRS, CDR2 YFSETQ. This CDR3 has 14 residues. CDR3 residues: CASGLALEPDTQYF. The CDR3 region has the DNA TGCGCCAGCGGCTTGGCCCTAGAGCCAGATACGCAGTATTTT.

V gene TRBV10-3 combines with J gene TRBJ1-4, with 8 bases that match TRBD1. Unmatched junction bases numbered 5, after V lost 0 bases and J lost 5 bases. From germline, CDR1 is ENHRY and CDR2 SYGVKD. This CDR3 is 16 amino acids long. In nucleotides, the CDR3 is TGTGCCATCAGTGAGTCTACAGGGGGTCAGAATGAAAAACTGTTTTTT. Translating gives CAISESTGGQNEKLFF.

This chain connects TRBV7-2 to TRBJ1-5, with unresolved D. Germline CDR1 reads SGHTA; CDR2 reads FQGNSA. Trimming pared 0 bases from V and 6 bases from J, leaving 12 bases between. The length of the CDR3 is 15 residues. CDR3 nucleotide sequence: TGTGCCAGCAGCTTAGCGGGAGGATATGGTCAGCCCCAGCATTTT. Translating gives CASSLAGGYGQPQHF.

V is TRBV18 and J is TRBJ1-1; 8 positions agree with TRBD1. V shed 6 bases and J 7 bases; nucleotides not matched to a gene: 10. Looked up from germline, CDR1 is KGHSH and CDR2 is LQKENI. This CDR3 is 14 amino acids long. The CDR3, as DNA: TGTGCCAGCTCCCCCTCCGGCAGGGGGCTTGAAGCTTTCTTT. It specifies CASSPSGRGLEAFF.

The CDR3 nucleotides read TGTGCCAGCAGCGGTTCTAGCGGGAGGGCTGATACGCAGTATTTT. Translation: CASSGSSGRADTQYF. V usage is TRBV9 and J usage is TRBJ2-3; 12 bases agree with TRBD2. Losses at the gene ends were 3 bases for V and 6 bases for J; bases not matched to a gene: 5. Germline CDR1 and CDR2: SGDLS and YYNGEE. The length of the CDR3 is 15 residues.

The V gene is TRBV10-3, the J gene TRBJ2-1, with 8 bases that match TRBD2. J gave up 8 bases and V 8 bases, and 8 bases lay outside the gene matches. In germline, CDR1 is ENHRY, CDR2 SYGVKD. The CDR3 is 13 amino acids. Here the CDR3 DNA reads TGTGCCATCCGGTTGGACGGGAGGGATGAGCAGTTCTTC. Encoded protein: CAIRLDGRDEQFF.

This clone is a singleton in its sample. The V and J genes are TRBV7-8 and TRBJ2-3; weak D call: TRBD2 (5 bases). This CDR3 is built from 15 residues. CDR1 and CDR2 (germline): SGHVS, FQNEAQ. Trimming left V 1 base short and J 4 bases short, with 12 bases between. For the CDR3, the DNA is TGTGCCAGCAGCTTAGTCTGGCTAGCACCAGATACGCAGTATTTT. Its translation is CASSLVWLAPDTQYF.

The chain recombines TRBV27 with TRBJ2-5; TRBD1 matches at 9 bases. J was trimmed by 2 bases and V by 5 bases; bases with no gene match: 9. Germline lookup yields CDR1 MNHEY and CDR2 SMNVEV (reference sequence). This CDR3 region has 16 residues. The CDR3 loop is CASSQQGALGQETQYF. In DNA form, the CDR3 reads TGTGCCAGCAGTCAACAGGGGGCGCTAGGTCAAGAGACCCAGTACTTC.

The V gene is TRBV7-2, the J gene TRBJ1-5; D not certain. Germline V gives CDR1 SGHTA, CDR2 FQGNSA. V lost 0 bases and J lost 3, with 9 bases in between. The CDR3 is made up of 15 amino acids. The CDR3 region has the DNA TGTGCCAGCAGCTTAGCCGGACTGATCAATCAGCCCCAGCATTTT. This translates into CASSLAGLINQPQHF.

The gene calls are TRBV5-4 and TRBJ2-5; 7 bases line up with TRBD2. V dropped 0 bases and J dropped 5; count of bases not matched to a gene: 7. Germline V gene data show CDR1 as SGHNT and CDR2 as YYREEE (reference sequence). The CDR3 consists of 15 residues. The CDR3 is CASSLGLAGRETQYF. CDR3 nucleotide sequence: TGTGCCAGCAGCTTGGGACTAGCAGGAAGGGAGACCCAGTACTTC.

This chain's CDR3 is CASSLELPKDTQYF. The CDR3 DNA is TGTGCCAGCAGCTTAGAACTACCCAAGGATACGCAGTATTTT. The V and J genes are TRBV7-2 and TRBJ2-3; the D is unclear. V dropped 1 base and J dropped 6 bases, with 11 bases sitting between them. The CDR3 totals 14 residues. Germline CDR1 reads SGHTA; CDR2 reads FQGNSA.